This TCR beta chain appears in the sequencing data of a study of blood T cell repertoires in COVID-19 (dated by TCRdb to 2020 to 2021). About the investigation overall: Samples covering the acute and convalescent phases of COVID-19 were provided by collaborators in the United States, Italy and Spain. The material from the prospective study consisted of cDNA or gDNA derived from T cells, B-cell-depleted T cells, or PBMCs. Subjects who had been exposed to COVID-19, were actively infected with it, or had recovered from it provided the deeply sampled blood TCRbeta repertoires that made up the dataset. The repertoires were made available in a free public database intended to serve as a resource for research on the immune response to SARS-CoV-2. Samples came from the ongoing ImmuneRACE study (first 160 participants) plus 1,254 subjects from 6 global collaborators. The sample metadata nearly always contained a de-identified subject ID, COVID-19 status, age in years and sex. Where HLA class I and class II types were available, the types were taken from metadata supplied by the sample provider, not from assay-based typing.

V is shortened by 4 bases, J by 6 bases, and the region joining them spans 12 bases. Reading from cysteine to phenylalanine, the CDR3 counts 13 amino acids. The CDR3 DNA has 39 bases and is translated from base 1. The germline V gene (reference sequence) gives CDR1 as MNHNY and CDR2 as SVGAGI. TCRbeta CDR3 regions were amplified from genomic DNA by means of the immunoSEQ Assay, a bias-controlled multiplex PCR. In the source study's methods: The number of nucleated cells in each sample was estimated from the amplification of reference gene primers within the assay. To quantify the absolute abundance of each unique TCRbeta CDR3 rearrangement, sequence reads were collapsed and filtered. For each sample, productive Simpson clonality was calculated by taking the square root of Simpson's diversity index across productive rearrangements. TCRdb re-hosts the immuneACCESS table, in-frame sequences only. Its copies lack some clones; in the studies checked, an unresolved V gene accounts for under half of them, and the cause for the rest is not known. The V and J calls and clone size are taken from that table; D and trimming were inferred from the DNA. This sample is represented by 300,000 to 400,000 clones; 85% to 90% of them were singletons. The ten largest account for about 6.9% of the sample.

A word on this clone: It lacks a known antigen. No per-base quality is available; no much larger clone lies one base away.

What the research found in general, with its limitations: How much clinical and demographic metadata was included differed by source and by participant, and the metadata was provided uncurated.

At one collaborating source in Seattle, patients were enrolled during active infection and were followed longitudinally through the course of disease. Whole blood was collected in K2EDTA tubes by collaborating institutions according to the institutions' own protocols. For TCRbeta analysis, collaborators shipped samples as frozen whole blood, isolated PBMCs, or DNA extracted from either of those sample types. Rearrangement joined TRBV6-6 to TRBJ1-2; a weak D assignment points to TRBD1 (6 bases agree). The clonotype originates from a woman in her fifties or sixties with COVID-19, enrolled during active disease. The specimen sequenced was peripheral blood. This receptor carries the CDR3 CASSSGGSNGYTF. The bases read TGTGCCAGCAGTTCGGGGGGCTCGAATGGCTACACCTTC.